A selection of T cell receptor beta chains follows, all from one sample in a study of blood T cells in healthy people across ages. TCRdb redid the calling of the 5' RACE reads with MiXCR, one entry per CDR3 protein. The table includes approximately 1,000,000 distinct CDR3 sequences, around 45% detected once. Specimen: blood. Receptors were obtained from a woman aged 55-69 years in good health. Both conserved end residues are part of each CDR3. A D gene is named only where the DNA matches it firmly.

v_call	d_call	cdr3_length	j_call	cdr3_aa
TRBV20-1	-	15	TRBJ1-5	CSARGRGYSNQPQHF
TRBV3-1	-	14	TRBJ1-1	CASSQAVMNTEAFF
TRBV28	TRBD1	14	TRBJ2-3	CASSRDSSADTQYF
TRBV6-6	-	14	TRBJ2-1	CASSYSPERGEQFF
TRBV5-1	TRBD1	16	TRBJ2-1	CASSSHKQGLYNEQFF
TRBV12-3/TRBV12-4	TRBD1	14	TRBJ1-1	CASRLGGRGTEAFF
TRBV12-3/TRBV12-4	-	14	TRBJ2-7	CASSPTQPGGEQYF
TRBV6-5	-	11	TRBJ1-1	CASSSEKGAFF
TRBV10-3	-	15	TRBJ2-5	CAISESGTLGETQYF
TRBV7-8	-	12	TRBJ2-7	CASSLAVRGQYF
TRBV6-2/TRBV6-3	TRBD2	17	TRBJ2-5	CASSLRGLAGVQETQYF
TRBV20-1	-	13	TRBJ2-4	CSTYTGGKNIQYF
TRBV3-1	TRBD2	16	TRBJ2-5	CASSQDLLAGVETQYF
TRBV6-5	TRBD1	14	-	CASSYGDRVYEQYF
TRBV29-1	-	13	-	CSVEKIGGGEQYF
TRBV4-1	TRBD2	17	TRBJ2-3	CASSLGRGGGAADTQYF
TRBV15	-	15	TRBJ2-4	CATSKERVAKNIQYF
TRBV27	TRBD1	14	TRBJ2-1	CASRGQAFWNEQFF
TRBV12-3/TRBV12-4	TRBD2	17	TRBJ2-7	CASSLGVGGRGTYEQYF
TRBV28	-	14	TRBJ2-7	CASRDTETGYEQYF
TRBV14	-	13	-	CASSHGTATEQYF
TRBV15	-	17	TRBJ2-3	CATSRASVGEGTDTQYF
TRBV11-1	-	13	TRBJ1-1	CASSFGGAIEAFF
TRBV27	-	14	-	CASSPRDAKGEQFF
TRBV25-1	-	14	TRBJ2-2	CASSGAAGGGELFF
TRBV6-5	-	15	TRBJ1-1	CASRPGGGQNTEAFF
TRBV6-5	-	15	TRBJ2-7	CASSYGQGQSYEQYF
TRBV20-1	-	13	TRBJ2-3	CSAHTQGTDTQYF
TRBV18	-	17	TRBJ2-2	CASSPRIQVLTSGELFF
TRBV9	TRBD1	16	TRBJ2-1	CASSVTQGVSYNEQFF
TRBV20-1	-	11	TRBJ1-2	CSAIANYGYTF
TRBV6-4	TRBD1	15	TRBJ2-7	CASVEGTGLSYEQYF
TRBV2	-	14	TRBJ1-5	CASSADSSNQPQHF
TRBV29-1	-	14	TRBJ2-1	CSARSKGTYNEQFF
TRBV5-6	TRBD1	13	TRBJ2-7	CASTMTGAYEQYF
TRBV7-2	TRBD2	15	TRBJ2-1	CASSLVAGGPYEQFF
TRBV2	TRBD1	15	TRBJ1-4	CASSAQTGANEKLFF
TRBV2	TRBD1	15	TRBJ2-2	CASSVDRGFTGELFF
TRBV27	-	14	TRBJ1-6	CASSFWEEGSPLHF
TRBV9	TRBD2	17	TRBJ2-3	CASSPRTSWGGGDTQYF
TRBV6-5	-	13	TRBJ2-1	CASSYRQTNEQFF
TRBV9	-	13	TRBJ2-3	CASSGVATHTQYF